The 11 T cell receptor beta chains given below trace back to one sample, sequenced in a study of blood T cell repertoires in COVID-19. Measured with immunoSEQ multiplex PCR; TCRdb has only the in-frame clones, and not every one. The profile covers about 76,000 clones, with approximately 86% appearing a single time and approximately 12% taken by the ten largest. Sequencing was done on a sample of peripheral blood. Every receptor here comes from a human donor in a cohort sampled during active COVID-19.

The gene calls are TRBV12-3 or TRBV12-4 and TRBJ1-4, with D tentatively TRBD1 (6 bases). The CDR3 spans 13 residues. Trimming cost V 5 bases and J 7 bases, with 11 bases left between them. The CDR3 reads CASSPNRAEKLFF. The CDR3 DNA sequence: TGTGCCAGCAGTCCAAACAGGGCTGAAAAACTGTTTTTT.

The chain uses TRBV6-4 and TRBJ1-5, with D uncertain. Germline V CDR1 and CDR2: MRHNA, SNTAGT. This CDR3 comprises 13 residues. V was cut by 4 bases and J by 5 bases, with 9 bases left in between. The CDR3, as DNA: TGTGCCAGCAGTGTCAGGTCTGATCAGCCCCAGCATTTT. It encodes CASSVRSDQPQHF.

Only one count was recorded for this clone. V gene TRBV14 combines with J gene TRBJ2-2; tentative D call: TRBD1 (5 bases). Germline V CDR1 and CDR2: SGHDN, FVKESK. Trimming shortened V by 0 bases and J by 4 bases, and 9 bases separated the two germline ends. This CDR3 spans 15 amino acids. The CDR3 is CASSQDRGSTGELFF. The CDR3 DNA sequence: TGTGCCAGCAGCCAAGATAGGGGCAGCACCGGGGAGCTGTTTTTT.

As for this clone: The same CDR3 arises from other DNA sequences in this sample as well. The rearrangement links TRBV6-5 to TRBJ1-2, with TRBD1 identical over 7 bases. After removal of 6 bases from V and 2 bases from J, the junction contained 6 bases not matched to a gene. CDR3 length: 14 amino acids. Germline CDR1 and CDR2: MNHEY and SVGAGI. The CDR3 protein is CASSSPGQNYGYTF. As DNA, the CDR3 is TGTGCCAGCAGCTCTCCGGGACAGAACTATGGCTACACCTTC.

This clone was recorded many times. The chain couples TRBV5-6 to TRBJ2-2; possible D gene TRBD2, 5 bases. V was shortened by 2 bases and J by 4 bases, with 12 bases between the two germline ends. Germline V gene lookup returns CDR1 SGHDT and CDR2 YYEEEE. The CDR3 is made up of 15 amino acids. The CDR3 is CASSLWRLGTGELFF. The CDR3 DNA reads TGTGCCAGCAGCTTATGGAGGCTGGGCACCGGGGAGCTGTTTTTT.

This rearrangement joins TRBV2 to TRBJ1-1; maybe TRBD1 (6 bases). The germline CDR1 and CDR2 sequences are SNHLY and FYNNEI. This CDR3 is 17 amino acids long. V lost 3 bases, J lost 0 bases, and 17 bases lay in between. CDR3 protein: CASSDSEGVGVNTEAFF. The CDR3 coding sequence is TGTGCCAGCAGTGATAGCGAGGGGGTGGGGGTGAACACTGAAGCTTTCTTT.

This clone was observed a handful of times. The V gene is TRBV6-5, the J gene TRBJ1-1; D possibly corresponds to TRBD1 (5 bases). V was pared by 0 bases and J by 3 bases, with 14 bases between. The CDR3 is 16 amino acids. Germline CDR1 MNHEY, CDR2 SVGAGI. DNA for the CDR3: TGTGCCAGCAGTTACTCGCGACAGATAAGGGACACTGAAGCTTTCTTT. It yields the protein CASSYSRQIRDTEAFF.

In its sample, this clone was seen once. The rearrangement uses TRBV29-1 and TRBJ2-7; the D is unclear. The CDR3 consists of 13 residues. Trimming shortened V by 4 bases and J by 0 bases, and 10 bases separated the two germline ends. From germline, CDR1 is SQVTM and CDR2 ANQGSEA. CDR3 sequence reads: CSVGGRFSYEQYF. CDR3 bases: TGCAGCGTTGGAGGCAGATTCTCCTACGAGCAGTACTTC.

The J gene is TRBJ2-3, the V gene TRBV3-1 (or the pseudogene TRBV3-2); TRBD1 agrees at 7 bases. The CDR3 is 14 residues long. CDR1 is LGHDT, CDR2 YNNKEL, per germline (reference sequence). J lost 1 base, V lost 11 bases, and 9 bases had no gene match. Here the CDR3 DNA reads TGTGCCGCCAGTGGAGGACAGGGCACAGATACGCAGTATTTT. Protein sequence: CAASGGQGTDTQYF.

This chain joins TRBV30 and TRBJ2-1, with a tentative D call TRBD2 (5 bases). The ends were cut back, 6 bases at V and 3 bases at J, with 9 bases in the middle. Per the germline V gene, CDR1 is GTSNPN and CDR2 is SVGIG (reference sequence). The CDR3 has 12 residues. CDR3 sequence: CACEGGYNEQFF. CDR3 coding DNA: TGTGCCTGCGAGGGTGGCTACAATGAGCAGTTCTTC.

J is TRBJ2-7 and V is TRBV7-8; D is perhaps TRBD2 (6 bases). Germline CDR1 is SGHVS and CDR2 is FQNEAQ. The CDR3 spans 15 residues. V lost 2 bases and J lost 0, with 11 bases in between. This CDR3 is CASSLPGLPSYEQYF. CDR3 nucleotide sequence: TGTGCCAGCAGCTTACCGGGACTCCCCTCCTACGAGCAGTACTTC. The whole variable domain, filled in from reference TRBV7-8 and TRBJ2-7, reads GAGVSQSPRYKVAKRGQDVALRCDPISGHVSLFWYQQALGQGPEFLTYFQNEAQLDKSGLPSDRFFAERPEGSVSTLKIQRTQQEDSAVYLCASSLPGLPSYEQYFGPGTRLTVT.